Each of the 26 T cell receptor beta chains below was sequenced from the same sample in a study of T cell changes during pregnancy in multiple sclerosis. TCRdb's copy holds only in-frame clones and misses some; the assay was immunoSEQ multiplex PCR. This sample has some 38,000 clones, with approximately 89% found just once. The sample in question was CD4+ T cells from peripheral blood mononuclear cells, obtained in the second trimester of pregnancy. These receptor sequences come from a female donor in good health, enrolled as a control in a pregnancy study.

The V and J genes are TRBV6-6 and TRBJ2-7; D is perhaps TRBD2 (6 bases). Germline V gene data show CDR1 as MNHNY and CDR2 as SVGAGI (reference sequence). There are 14 residues in the CDR3. Between the trimmed V and J ends, which lost 6 bases and 4 bases, there was a span of 16 bases. CDR3 bases: TGTGCCAGCAGCCCCGGTGGGGGGAATTACGAGCAGTACTTC. Its protein product is CASSPGGGNYEQYF.

The rearrangement links TRBV7-9 to TRBJ1-6; TRBD1 is a possible D gene (5 bases). Germline assignment: CDR1 SEHNR and CDR2 FQNEAQ (reference sequence). Trimming left V 1 base short and J 6 bases short, with 16 bases between. The CDR3 loop spans 17 amino acids. CDR3 nucleotides: TGTGCCAGCAGCTTAGGGGGCAGGGCTTTTGGTAATTCACCCCTCCACTTT. This codes for CASSLGGRAFGNSPLHF.

The chain carries TRBV11-1 and TRBJ2-3; 12 positions match TRBD2. V dropped 0 bases and J dropped 5; count of bases not matched to a gene: 3. CDR1 and CDR2 from the germline V gene are SGHAT and FQDESV (reference sequence). This CDR3 is 16 amino acids long. The CDR3 loop is CASSLATSGGRDTQYF. CDR3 nucleotides: TGTGCCAGCAGCTTAGCTACTAGCGGGGGGAGAGATACGCAGTATTTT.

The gene calls are TRBV5-1 and TRBJ2-3, with D tentatively TRBD1 (5 bases). Germline V CDR1 and CDR2: SGHRS, YFSETQ. CDR3 size: 13 residues. V lost 2 bases and J lost 6, with 10 bases in between. CDR3 sequence (DNA): TGCGCCAGCAGCTTAAGGGGTATCGATACGCAGTATTTT. Its translation: CASSLRGIDTQYF.

The chain recombines TRBV16 with TRBJ1-5; D is unresolved. V dropped 1 base and J dropped 0 bases, with 13 bases sitting between them. The CDR3 is 17 residues long. The germline V gene encodes CDR1 KGHSY and CDR2 FQNENV. CDR3 protein: CASSQFSPHYSNQPQHF. CDR3 sequence (DNA): TGTGCCAGCAGCCAATTTTCACCGCACTATAGCAATCAGCCCCAGCATTTT.

The genes are TRBV19 and TRBJ1-2; 7 positions match TRBD1. CDR1 is LNHDA and CDR2 is SQIVND in the germline V gene (reference sequence). J was trimmed by 4 bases and V by 6 bases; bases with no gene match: 11. The CDR3 is 15 amino acids. The CDR3 DNA is TGTGCCAGTAGCCGGGACAGCAGGTCCCCCTATGGCTACACCTTC. Translating gives CASSRDSRSPYGYTF.

The J gene is TRBJ1-1, the V gene TRBV6-4; D is ambiguous. Trimming pared 2 bases from V and 8 bases from J, leaving 18 bases between. The CDR3 has 15 residues. The germline V gene has CDR1 MRHNA and CDR2 SNTAGT. The CDR3: CASSDRPSAGSEAFF. CDR3 coding DNA: TGTGCCAGCAGTGACAGGCCCTCGGCAGGAAGCGAAGCTTTCTTT.

The chain recombines TRBV12-1 with TRBJ1-1; TRBD1, the table's D call, lacks a check against the DNA. TRBV12-1 is a listed pseudogene. This CDR3 spans 14 amino acids. The CDR3 bases are TGTGCCAGCAGCTTTAGACAGGGGTACACTGAAGCTTTCTTT. As protein: CASSFRQGYTEAFF.

This clone appeared once. This chain uses TRBV9 with TRBJ1-3; D gene ambiguous. V gave up 3 bases and J gave up 5 bases, with 9 bases separating them. CDR1 is SGDLS, CDR2 YYNGEE, per germline. The CDR3 sequence is 13 residues long. The CDR3 protein is CASSAGNRNTIYF. CDR3 bases: TGTGCCAGCAGCGCGGGAAATCGAAACACCATATATTTT.

This chain connects TRBV6-5 to TRBJ2-5; the D gene is possibly TRBD2 (5 bases). Per germline, CDR1 MNHEY and CDR2 SVGAGI. The CDR3 has 11 amino acids. V was clipped by 5 bases and J by 4 bases, with 5 bases between them. This chain's CDR3 is CASSGRETQYF. CDR3 coding DNA: TGTGCCAGCAGTGGGAGAGAGACCCAGTACTTC.

The V and J genes are TRBV7-6 and TRBJ1-4; tentative D call: TRBD1 (5 bases). CDR1 and CDR2 from the germline V gene are SGHVS and FNYEAQ. The V and J ends lost 1 base and 0 bases respectively, with 9 bases between them. CDR3 length equals 16 residues. CDR3 loop: CASSLEQAATNEKLFF. For the CDR3, the DNA is TGTGCCAGCAGCTTAGAACAGGCCGCAACTAATGAAAAACTGTTTTTT.

CDR3 nucleotides: TGTGCCAGCTCACCAGGACTGGGCAATCAGCCCCAGCATTTT. Its translation: CASSPGLGNQPQHF. The rearrangement joins TRBV18 to TRBJ1-5; D is ambiguous. The V gene lost 2 bases and the J gene lost 2 bases, with 7 bases spanning the gap. Germline lookup yields CDR1 KGHSH and CDR2 LQKENI. This CDR3 is 14 amino acids long.

DNA of the CDR3: TGCAGCGTTGTTCGAGGGGGGGCCGTGTCCGGGGAGCTGTTTTTT. Amino acid sequence: CSVVRGGAVSGELFF. V and J are TRBV29-1 and TRBJ2-2; a weak D match, TRBD2 (7 bases). This CDR3 has 15 amino acids. Germline CDR1 and CDR2: SQVTM and ANQGSEA. V dropped 4 bases and J dropped 6 bases, with 18 bases sitting between them.

The chain recombines TRBV10-3 with TRBJ2-7; D is unresolved. The V end lost 6 bases, the J end lost 1 base, and 7 bases lay between the germline ends. The CDR3 is 12 amino acids. Per the germline V gene, CDR1 is ENHRY and CDR2 is SYGVKD. The CDR3 reads CAISAGSYEQYF. The CDR3 nucleotides are TGTGCCATCAGCGCCGGTTCCTACGAGCAGTACTTC.

The rearrangement uses TRBV28 and TRBJ1-5; no clear D. Germline values: CDR1 MDHEN, CDR2 SYDVKM. CDR3 length: 14 residues. V was cut by 1 base and J by 0 bases, with 4 bases left in between. The CDR3 DNA follows: TGTGCCAGCAGTTTATTTCATAGCAATCAGCCCCAGCATTTT. This sequence encodes CASSLFHSNQPQHF. Drawing the rest from reference TRBV28 and TRBJ1-5, the complete variable domain is DVKVTQSSRYLVKRTGEKVFLECVQDMDHENMFWYRQDPGLGLRLIYFSYDVKMKEKGDIPEGYSVSREKKERFSLILESASTNQTSMYLCASSLFHSNQPQHFGDGTRLSIL.

CDR3 sequence: CASSYQTGKETQYF. In nucleotides, the CDR3 is TGTGCCAGCAGCTACCAGACAGGGAAAGAGACCCAGTACTTC. J is TRBJ2-5 and V is TRBV7-2, with 7 nucleotides matching TRBD1. After removal of 4 bases from V and 3 bases from J, the junction contained 5 bases not matched to a gene. The CDR3 spans 14 residues. Germline-derived CDR1 and CDR2 are SGHTA and FQGNSA.

This clone has just one count. The chain combines TRBV30 with TRBJ2-6; D unresolved. There are 10 residues in the CDR3. Trimming removed 8 bases from V and 4 bases from J, with 3 bases in between. Germline CDR1 GTSNPN, CDR2 SVGIG (reference sequence). CDR3 loop: CARGANVLTF. The CDR3 DNA is TGTGCCCGGGGGGCCAACGTCCTGACTTTC.

Concerning this clone itself: Other nucleotide sequences in the sample specify the same CDR3. The chain has TRBV2 and TRBJ2-2; 9 bases are a match to TRBD2. The CDR3 runs 16 residues. J gave up 8 bases and V 4 bases, and 11 bases lay outside the gene matches. Germline CDR1 SNHLY, CDR2 FYNNEI. The CDR3 nucleotides read TGTGCCAGCAGTGTAGGCGGGGGGGCCGGGACTGGGGAGCTGTTTTTT. Its translation: CASSVGGGAGTGELFF.

The chain carries TRBV4-3 and TRBJ2-4; no reliable D call. Germline V lookup: CDR1 LGHNA, CDR2 YSLEER. Trimming removed 0 bases at V and 6 bases at J, with 6 bases between. The CDR3 totals 13 residues. The chain's CDR3 is CASSQDLRNIQYF. DNA for the CDR3: TGCGCCAGCAGCCAAGATCTTAGAAACATTCAGTACTTC.

The chain uses TRBV7-2 and TRBJ2-5; no clear D gene. The CDR3 is 12 amino acids. Trimming removed 2 bases from V and 5 bases from J, with 6 bases in between. Looked up from germline, CDR1 is SGHTA and CDR2 is FQGNSA. DNA for the CDR3: TGTGCCAGCAGCTTATTTAGCGAGACCCAGTACTTC. This encodes CASSLFSETQYF. Full variable domain (missing parts from reference TRBV7-2 and TRBJ2-5): GAGVSQSPSNKVTEKGKDVELRCDPISGHTALYWYRQSLGQGLEFLIYFQGNSAPDKSGLPSDRFSAERTGGSVSTLTIQRTQQEDSAVYLCASSLFSETQYFGPGTRLLVL.

The chain has TRBV29-1 and TRBJ1-2, with 8 nucleotides matching TRBD1. Looked up from germline, CDR1 is SQVTM and CDR2 is ANQGSEA. V gave up 0 bases and J gave up 6 bases; unmatched junction bases: 9. This CDR3 is 15 amino acids long. The CDR3 protein is CSVEDRWAGGDGYTF. Here the CDR3 DNA reads TGCAGCGTTGAAGATCGATGGGCAGGGGGCGATGGCTACACCTTC.

The rearrangement uses TRBV19 and TRBJ1-5, with TRBD1 matching 9 bases. Germline CDR1 LNHDA, CDR2 SQIVND (reference sequence). The V and J ends lost 5 bases and 7 bases, in that order; junction bases with no gene match: 9. This CDR3 is built from 15 residues. The CDR3, as DNA: TGTGCCAGTAGTGGAGGGACAGGGTCCAGGCAGCCCCAGCATTTT. Encoded protein: CASSGGTGSRQPQHF.

V is TRBV18 and J is TRBJ2-5, with TRBD2 identical over 10 bases. The CDR3 is made up of 13 amino acids. Germline-derived CDR1 and CDR2 are KGHSH and LQKENI. Germline trimming cut 6 bases from V and 5 bases from J; bases unmatched to any gene: 3. DNA of the CDR3: TGTGCCAGCTCTTTGACTAGCGGGGAGACCCAGTACTTC. Translating gives CASSLTSGETQYF.

The rearrangement joins TRBV5-1 to TRBJ2-4; 11 positions match TRBD1. Germline V gene data show CDR1 as SGHRS and CDR2 as YFSETQ. The V gene end was trimmed by 5 bases and the J gene end by 6 bases; junction bases not matched to a gene: 4. This CDR3 region has 14 residues. Here the CDR3 reads CASRTGTGGNIQYF. CDR3 nucleotides: TGCGCCAGCAGGACCGGGACAGGGGGAAACATTCAGTACTTC.

This chain joins TRBV7-2 and TRBJ1-1, with D perhaps TRBD1 (6 bases). Germline V gene data show CDR1 as SGHTA and CDR2 as FQGNSA. V lost 7 bases to trimming and J lost 4 bases, with 13 bases between them. This CDR3 is 13 amino acids long. In nucleotides, the CDR3 is TGTGCCAGCATCCGGAACAGGGTCACTGAAGCTTTCTTT. Translated, it gives CASIRNRVTEAFF.

J is TRBJ2-5 and V is TRBV28; a possible D gene is TRBD2 (6 bases). Germline CDR1 and CDR2: MDHEN and SYDVKM. The CDR3 totals 14 residues. V was shortened by 1 base and J by 4 bases, with 10 bases between the two germline ends. The CDR3 DNA is TGTGCCAGCAGTTTATCCTCCGGGGGAGAGACCCAGTACTTC. Translating it yields CASSLSSGGETQYF.